This TCR beta chain was recovered during a study of post-analysis software for immune sequencing data. Looking at the study overall: There were relapsing-remitting, secondary progressive and progressive-relapsing multiple sclerosis among the disease courses included. Study-wide results and limits: When compared against controls, multiple sclerosis patients showed significantly lower normalized Chao1 diversity. There were several TRBV segments more frequent in patients than controls, and TRBV5-6, TRBV5-1 and TRBV20-1 were among them.

This CDR3 has 16 amino acids. Germline V gene data show CDR1 as SGHKS and CDR2 as YYEKEE (reference sequence). V dropped 0 bases and J dropped 4; count of bases not matched to a gene: 7. This clonotype appeared a few times. The target antigen is unknown. Built from TCR beta cDNA, the libraries had unique molecular identifiers in them. The T cell input of about 1 to 10 million gave hundreds of thousands of cDNA molecules. TCRdb re-analysed the PCR reads in MiXCR, keeping a single row per CDR3 protein. The sample lists about 400,000 distinct CDR3 sequences; around a third were seen once. The rearrangement links TRBV5-5 to TRBJ1-5; 7 nucleotides match TRBD1. The sample comprised blood. The receptor was derived from a girl between 10 and 17 years old with multiple sclerosis. In nucleotides, the CDR3 is TGTGCCAGCAGCTTGGGAGAGGGGGCAGGAAATCAGCCCCAGCATTTT. Protein product: CASSLGEGAGNQPQHF.